The 10 T cell receptor beta chains given below trace back to one sample, sequenced in a study of blood T cell repertoires in COVID-19. TCRdb keeps only in-frame clones here, not all; method: immunoSEQ multiplex PCR. Found here are roughly 400,000 clones, more than 70% of them singletons; the top ten hold less than 1.5%. Sequencing used PBMCs or T cells enriched from blood (not recorded which). The receptors derive from a woman between 18 and 29 years old who had been exposed to COVID-19.

This chain uses TRBV13 with TRBJ2-3; 12 bases match TRBD2. Trimming at V came to 1 base and at J to 4 bases, leaving 9 bases not matched to a gene. Germline V lookup: CDR1 PRHDT, CDR2 FYEKMQ (reference sequence). CDR3 size: 18 residues. CDR3 nucleotides: TGTGCCAGCAGCTTAGTATCTGGACTAGCGGGAACCGCAGATACGCAGTATTTT. Amino acids: CASSLVSGLAGTADTQYF.

This clone showed up just once. The CDR3 protein is CASSRTGGNQPQHF. The CDR3 DNA follows: TGTGCCAGCAGCCGGACAGGGGGCAATCAGCCCCAGCATTTT. The chain couples TRBV11-2 to TRBJ1-5; 9 bases align to TRBD1. The CDR3 runs to 14 residues. V was pared by 5 bases and J by 2 bases, with 1 base of the junction left unmatched. CDR1 is SGHAT and CDR2 is FQNNGV in the germline V gene.

This clone was detected once. The chain employs TRBV4-1 and TRBJ1-5; D is unclear. Germline assignment: CDR1 MGHRA and CDR2 YSYEKL. V was shortened by 2 bases and J by 4 bases, with 18 bases between the two germline ends. The CDR3 sequence is 17 residues long. CDR3 coding DNA: TGCGCCAGCAGCCAATCTGACGGAGCCCGCGCGAATCAGCCCCAGCATTTT. It encodes CASSQSDGARANQPQHF.

The rearrangement uses TRBV9 and TRBJ2-7, with D hard to call. There are 14 residues in the CDR3. V shed 0 bases and J shed 1 base, with 8 bases lying between them. CDR1 and CDR2 (germline): SGDLS, YYNGEE. CDR3 in DNA: TGTGCCAGCAGCGTAGACATTGAATCCTACGAGCAGTACTTC. Its translation is CASSVDIESYEQYF. Full variable domain (remainder filled in from reference TRBV9 and TRBJ2-7): DSGVTQTPKHLITATGQRVTLRCSPRSGDLSVYWYQQSLDQGLQFLIQYYNGEERAKGNILERFSAQQFPDLHSELNLSSLELGDSALYFCASSVDIESYEQYFGPGTRLTVT.

The chain carries TRBV27 and TRBJ1-1; D remains unclear. V lost 3 bases to trimming and J lost 2 bases, with 7 bases between them. The germline CDR1 and CDR2 sequences are MNHEY and SMNVEV (reference sequence). CDR3 length: 13 amino acids. CDR3 coding DNA: TGTGCCAGCAGTTTTCTCTACAACACTGAAGCTTTCTTT. Its translation is CASSFLYNTEAFF.

This clone has a single count. The chain joins TRBV5-5 to TRBJ1-6, with D unresolved. V lost 3 bases, J lost 7 bases, and 14 bases lay in between. From germline, CDR1 is SGHKS and CDR2 YYEKEE (reference sequence). The CDR3 sequence is 15 residues long. The CDR3 DNA sequence: TGTGCCAGCAGCTATTCGGGAGTCCAAAATTCACCCCTCCACTTT. Translation: CASSYSGVQNSPLHF.

This chain joins TRBV18 and TRBJ1-1, with TRBD1 matching 9 bases. The CDR3 extends over 12 amino acids. After removal of 3 bases from V and 11 bases from J, the junction contained 4 bases not matched to a gene. CDR1 KGHSH and CDR2 LQKENI come from the germline V gene. The CDR3 bases are TGTGCCAGCTCACCCGACAGGGGGGGGGCTTTCTTT. This codes for CASSPDRGGAFF. The entire variable domain, with the rest obtained from reference TRBV18 and TRBJ1-1, is as follows: NAGVMQNPRHLVRRRGQEARLRCSPMKGHSHVYWYRQLPEEGLKFMVYLQKENIIDESGMPKERFSAEFPKEGPSILRIQQVVRGDSAAYFCASSPDRGGAFFGQGTRLTVV.

The chain combines TRBV4-3 with TRBJ2-6; 8 nucleotides line up with TRBD1. The CDR3 spans 17 residues. The V gene end was trimmed by 3 bases and the J gene end by 1 base; junction bases not matched to a gene: 5. Germline CDR1 and CDR2: LGHNA and YSLEER. CDR3 nucleotide sequence: TGCGCCAGCAGCCAGGGCAGGGGGCTTTCTGGGGCCAACGTCCTGACTTTC. Translation: CASSQGRGLSGANVLTF.

There are a few counts of this clone. The chain carries TRBV3-1 (or the pseudogene TRBV3-2) and TRBJ2-1; the match to TRBD2 covers 9 bases. CDR3 length equals 16 residues. Germline CDR1 reads LGHDT; CDR2 reads YNNKEL (reference sequence). J was trimmed by 4 bases and V by 4 bases; bases with no gene match: 8. The CDR3 nucleotides read TGTGCCAGCAGCCTCACCGCTAGCGGGAAGTACAATGAGCAGTTCTTC. This codes for CASSLTASGKYNEQFF.

The rearrangement joins TRBV5-6 to TRBJ2-7; tentative D call: TRBD2 (7 bases). CDR3 length equals 16 residues. V gave up 4 bases and J gave up 3 bases, with 20 bases separating them. Per the germline V gene, CDR1 is SGHDT and CDR2 is YYEEEE. The CDR3 loop reads CASSPPGGGGFYEQYF. For the CDR3, the DNA is TGTGCCAGCAGCCCACCCGGGGGAGGGGGGTTCTACGAGCAGTACTTC. Full variable domain (remainder filled in from reference TRBV5-6 and TRBJ2-7): DAGVTQSPTHLIKTRGQQVTLRCSPKSGHDTVSWYQQALGQGPQFIFQYYEEEERQRGNFPDRFSGHQFPNYSSELNVNALLLGDSALYLCASSPPGGGGFYEQYFGPGTRLTVT.